A selection of T cell receptor beta chains follows, all from one sample in a study of CD8 T cells in ankylosing spondylitis. TCRdb reprocessed the 5' RACE reads with MiXCR, giving one entry per CDR3 protein. This table holds approximately 540,000 distinct CDR3 sequences, roughly 12% found once. The sample comprised blood, either unsorted or a sorted T cell fraction (not recorded which). The receptors originated from a male donor with ankylosing spondylitis. CDR3s include the opening cysteine and the closing phenylalanine or tryptophan. D genes are given only for firm matches.

V gene | D gene | CDR3 protein
TRBV12-3/TRBV12-4 | TRBD2 | CASSGLAGGAEQFF
TRBV5-1 | - | CASSLESGVRNEQFF
TRBV27 | - | CASSIASSYGYTF
TRBV20-1 | - | CSASVGPSRGHQPQHF
TRBV29-1 | - | CSVVGSLTDTQYF
TRBV20-1 | TRBD1 | CSAPDRFNEKLFF
TRBV25-1 | TRBD2 | CASSEYEAGATDTQYF
TRBV11-2 | TRBD1 | CASSSRDRPFPNTGELFF
TRBV28 | TRBD2 | CASIPGLAGDTQYF
TRBV19 | TRBD1 | CASSGNDRGHPSTDTQYF
TRBV5-5 | TRBD1 | CASSLDRGRVGNTEAFF
TRBV12-3/TRBV12-4 | TRBD1 | CASLSGGAAEAFF
TRBV5-1 | - | CASSLRPARGQFF
TRBV4-1 | - | CASSQGGQLNTEAFF
TRBV20-1 | - | CSARDLRDTEAFF
TRBV7-9 | TRBD1 | CASSLTGQGHEKLFF
TRBV5-5 | - | CASSLEPPGKPQHF
TRBV21-1 | - | CASSKVRDGNQPQHF
TRBV6-6 | - | CASIPQGNTEAFF
TRBV10-2 | - | CASSPIPWDTQYF
TRBV5-1 | TRBD1 | CASSSPQGALSGNTIYF
TRBV5-1 | - | CASSWGAGDYNEQFF
TRBV20-1 | - | CSARVNRKDTGELFF
TRBV5-1 | TRBD2 | CASSYGLAGGLTDTQYF
TRBV7-9 | - | CAWGAGSGANVLTF
TRBV19 | TRBD1 | CASSIGDRGLNIQYF
TRBV11-2 | - | CASSPSRGTDTQYF
TRBV29-1 | TRBD2 | CSARPGGGETQYF
TRBV20-1 | - | CSARAQPLETQYF
TRBV12-3/TRBV12-4 | TRBD1 | CASSKGQVRAGELFF
TRBV12-3/TRBV12-4 | - | CASKLSRVSEEQYF
TRBV27 | - | CASSPLGEGDQETQYF
TRBV2 | TRBD1 | CASSVDRGSSGYTF
TRBV20-1 | - | CSAILRASAKNIQYF
TRBV18 | - | CASSPLSLGAWTEAFF
TRBV7-9 | TRBD2 | CASSFVGLAGVNEQFF
TRBV10-2 | - | CASRTAGENTEAFF
TRBV29-1 | TRBD2 | CSVTSGGNTGELFF
TRBV5-1 | - | CASSLEGQSNEKLFF
TRBV7-2 | TRBD2 | CASSSNGGGKEPQYF
TRBV7-2 | TRBD2 | CASSLGFGTSGRETQYF
TRBV18 | - | CASSPARGVNYGYTF
TRBV15 | - | CATSRGTYNEQFF
TRBV5-6 | TRBD1 | CASRRTGAYSNEKLFF
TRBV19 | - | CASSIASGLQGYEQYF